Only a few counts were recorded for the clone carrying this T cell receptor beta chain. What it binds is unknown. The sample is drawn from a study of CD8 T cells in ankylosing spondylitis. Study-wide results and caveats: Earlier work had already found some motif variants in reactive arthritis synovial fluid and blood. Disease-linked clones reportedly concentrated significantly in matched ankylosing spondylitis synovial fluid. A TCR beta motif made of about 8 highly homologous variants seemed typical of ankylosing spondylitis blood. Disease-linked clones displayed a CD8+ phenotype and appeared relatively rarely in peripheral blood.

For TCR beta, libraries came from quantitative 5'-RACE with molecular barcodes. TCRdb analysed the 5' RACE reads with MiXCR anew, one entry per CDR3 protein. Of around 390,000 distinct CDR3 sequences in the sample, about 20% were seen once. The ends were cut back, 1 base at V and 10 bases at J, with 11 bases in the middle. Germline CDR1 SGHTA, CDR2 FQGNSA. The CDR3 loop spans 13 amino acids. The TCR comes from a male donor with ankylosing spondylitis. The sample taken for sequencing was blood, either unsorted or a sorted T cell fraction (not recorded which). This chain connects TRBV7-2 to TRBJ2-1; D gene uncertain. In nucleotides, the CDR3 is TGTGCCAGCAGCTTAGTGTATTCTGGGGAGCAGTTCTTC. As protein: CASSLVYSGEQFF.